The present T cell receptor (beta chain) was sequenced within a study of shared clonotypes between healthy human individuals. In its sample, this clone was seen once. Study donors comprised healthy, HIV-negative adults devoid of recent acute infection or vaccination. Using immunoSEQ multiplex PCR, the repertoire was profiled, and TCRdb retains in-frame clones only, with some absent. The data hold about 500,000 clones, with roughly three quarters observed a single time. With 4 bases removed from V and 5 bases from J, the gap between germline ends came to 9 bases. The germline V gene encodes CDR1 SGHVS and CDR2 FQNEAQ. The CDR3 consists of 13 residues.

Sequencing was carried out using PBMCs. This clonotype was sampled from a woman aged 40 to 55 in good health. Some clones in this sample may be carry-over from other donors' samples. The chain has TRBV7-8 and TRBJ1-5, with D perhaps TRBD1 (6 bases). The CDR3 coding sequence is TGTGCCAGCAGCTATGCAGGGGATCAGCCCCAGCATTTT. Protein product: CASSYAGDQPQHF.